This TCR beta chain was sequenced for a study of T cell responses to AZD1222 COVID-19 vaccine. General study results and limits: Donors were largely white British and mainly female; clonal diversity was possibly underestimated. At 160-218 and 743-854, vaccine-associated CD4 TCRs were dominant, and they spanned spike. As reported, nearly half of all spike-specific TCRs target variant regions that are unmutated.

In its sample, this clone was seen a few times. What it binds is unknown. The V and J ends lost 4 bases and 5 bases respectively, with 8 bases between them. The germline CDR1 and CDR2 sequences are SGHTA and FQGTGA. The CDR3 sequence is 13 residues long. Some clones are missing from TCRdb's copy, which holds only in-frame ones; the method was immunoSEQ multiplex PCR. The table shows 140,000 to 150,000 clones, with 88% occurring only once. The receptor's source is an adult in good health. Sequenced here: peripheral blood, sampled on day 0 of AZD1222 vaccination. This sequence joins TRBV7-3 and TRBJ2-2; unclear D gene. The CDR3 sequence: CASSSQGTGELFF. CDR3 DNA sequence: TGTGCCAGCAGCTCCCAAGGGACCGGGGAGCTGTTTTTT.